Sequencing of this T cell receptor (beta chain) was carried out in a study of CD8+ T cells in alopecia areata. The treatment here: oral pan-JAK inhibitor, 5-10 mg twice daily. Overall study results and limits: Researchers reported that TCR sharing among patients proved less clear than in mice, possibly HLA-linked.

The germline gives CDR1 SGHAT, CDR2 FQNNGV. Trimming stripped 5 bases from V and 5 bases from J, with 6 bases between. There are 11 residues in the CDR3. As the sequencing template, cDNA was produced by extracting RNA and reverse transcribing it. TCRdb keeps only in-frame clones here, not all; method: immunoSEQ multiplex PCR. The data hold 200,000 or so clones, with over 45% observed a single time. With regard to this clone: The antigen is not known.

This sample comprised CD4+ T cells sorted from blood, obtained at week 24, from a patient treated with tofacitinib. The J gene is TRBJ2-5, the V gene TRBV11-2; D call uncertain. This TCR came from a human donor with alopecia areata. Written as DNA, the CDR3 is TGTGCCAGCAGCGAGCGCGAGACCCAGTACTTC. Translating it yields CASSERETQYF.